The 5 T cell receptor beta chains in this list originate from one sample, sequenced in a study of T cell repertoires in cytomegalovirus infection (dated by TCRdb to about 2019). This specimen's treatment or condition label, interpreted: in vitro stimulation with specific CMV peptide epitopes to enrich CMV-specific T cells. These reads were obtained on an Illumina HiSeq 1500. The public reads were quality trimmed at Q25 with fastp and then assembled into clones with MiXCR by TCRdb, keeping productive beta chains. Each entry merges the rows of one CDR3 protein and shows their most common DNA and genes. Here the sample has 700,000 to 850,000 distinct CDR3 sequences; roughly 33% occur a single time. The ten top clones hold around 12% of the sample. These receptors lack a known antigen. The starting material was cultured CD8+ T cells from PBMCs, obtained from culture after CMV antigen stimulation. The source is a human donor in good health (CMV status not recorded). Some clones in this sample may be carry-over from other donors' samples.

This clonotype has a count of ten or more. The genes are TRBV7-9 and TRBJ2-1; 8 bases are a match to TRBD2. The length of the CDR3 is 20 residues. Looked up from germline, CDR1 is SEHNR and CDR2 is FQNEAQ (reference sequence). Trimming at V came to 5 bases and at J to 2 bases, leaving 20 bases not matched to a gene. CDR3 amino acids: CASSQESTRGGRAPYNEQFF. The CDR3 bases are TGTGCCAGCAGCCAAGAGTCGACACGGGGGGGCCGGGCCCCCTACAATGAGCAGTTCTTC.

This clonotype is a singleton in its sample. The chain employs TRBV19 and TRBJ1-1, with TRBD1 identical over 7 bases. The germline CDR1 and CDR2 sequences are LNHDA and SQIVND (reference sequence). J lost 6 bases, V lost 3 bases, and 4 bases had no gene match. The CDR3 sequence is 13 residues long. This CDR3 reads CASSIGTASEAFF. Written as DNA, the CDR3 is TGTGCCAGTAGTATTGGGACAGCATCTGAAGCTTTCTTT.

The chain has TRBV5-1 and TRBJ1-6; 8 positions match TRBD1. The germline CDR1 and CDR2 sequences are SGHRS and YFSETQ. The CDR3 totals 16 residues. J was trimmed by 6 bases and V by 4 bases; bases with no gene match: 9. DNA for the CDR3: TGCGCCAGCAGCCTCGGACAGGGAATAGGTAATTCACCCCTCCACTTT. This translates into CASSLGQGIGNSPLHF.

This clonotype was detected only a few times. Here the CDR3 DNA reads TGTGCCAGCAGGCCGCAGGGGTATAGGGCTGACACTGAAGCTTTCTTT. This gives the protein CASRPQGYRADTEAFF. This chain uses TRBV7-9 with TRBJ1-1, with a possible D match to TRBD1 (6 bases). With 6 bases removed from V and 3 bases from J, the gap between germline ends came to 20 bases. Germline V gene data show CDR1 as SEHNR and CDR2 as FQNEAQ (reference sequence). The CDR3 has 16 residues.

This clonotype was recorded a few times. The CDR3 sequence is CASSWGPHGGGYTF. Written as DNA, the CDR3 is TGTGCCAGCAGCTGGGGACCCCACGGAGGTGGCTACACCTTC. The rearrangement links TRBV5-5 to TRBJ1-2; D may be TRBD1 (5 bases). With 3 bases removed from V and 7 bases from J, the gap between germline ends came to 16 bases. The CDR3 length is 14 residues. Per the germline V gene, CDR1 is SGHKS and CDR2 is YYEKEE (reference sequence).